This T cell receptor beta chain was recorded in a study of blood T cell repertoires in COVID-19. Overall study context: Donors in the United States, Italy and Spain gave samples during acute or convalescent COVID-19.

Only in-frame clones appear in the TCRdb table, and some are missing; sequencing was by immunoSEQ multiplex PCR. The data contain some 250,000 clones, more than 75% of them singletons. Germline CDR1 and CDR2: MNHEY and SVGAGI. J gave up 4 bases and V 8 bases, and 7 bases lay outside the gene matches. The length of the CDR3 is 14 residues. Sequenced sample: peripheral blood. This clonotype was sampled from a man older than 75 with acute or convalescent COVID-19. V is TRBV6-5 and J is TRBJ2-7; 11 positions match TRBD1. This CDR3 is CASSRTGGAYEQYF. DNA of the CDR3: TGTGCCAGCTCACGGACAGGGGGCGCTTACGAGCAGTACTTC.